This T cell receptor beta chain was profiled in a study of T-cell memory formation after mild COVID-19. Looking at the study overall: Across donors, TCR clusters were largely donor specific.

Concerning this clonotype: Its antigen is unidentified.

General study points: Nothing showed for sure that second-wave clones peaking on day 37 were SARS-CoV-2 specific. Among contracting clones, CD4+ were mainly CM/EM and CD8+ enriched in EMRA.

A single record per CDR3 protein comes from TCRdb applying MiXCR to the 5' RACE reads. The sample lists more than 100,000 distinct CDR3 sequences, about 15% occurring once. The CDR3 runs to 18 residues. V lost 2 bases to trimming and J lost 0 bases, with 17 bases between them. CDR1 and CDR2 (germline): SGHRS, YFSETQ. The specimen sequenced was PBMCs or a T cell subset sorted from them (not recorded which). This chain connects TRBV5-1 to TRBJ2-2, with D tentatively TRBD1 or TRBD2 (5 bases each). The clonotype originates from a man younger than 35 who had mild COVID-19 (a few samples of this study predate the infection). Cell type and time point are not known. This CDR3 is CASSFGPIGGTNTGELFF. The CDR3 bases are TGCGCCAGCAGCTTCGGACCGATTGGGGGAACGAACACCGGGGAGCTGTTTTTT.